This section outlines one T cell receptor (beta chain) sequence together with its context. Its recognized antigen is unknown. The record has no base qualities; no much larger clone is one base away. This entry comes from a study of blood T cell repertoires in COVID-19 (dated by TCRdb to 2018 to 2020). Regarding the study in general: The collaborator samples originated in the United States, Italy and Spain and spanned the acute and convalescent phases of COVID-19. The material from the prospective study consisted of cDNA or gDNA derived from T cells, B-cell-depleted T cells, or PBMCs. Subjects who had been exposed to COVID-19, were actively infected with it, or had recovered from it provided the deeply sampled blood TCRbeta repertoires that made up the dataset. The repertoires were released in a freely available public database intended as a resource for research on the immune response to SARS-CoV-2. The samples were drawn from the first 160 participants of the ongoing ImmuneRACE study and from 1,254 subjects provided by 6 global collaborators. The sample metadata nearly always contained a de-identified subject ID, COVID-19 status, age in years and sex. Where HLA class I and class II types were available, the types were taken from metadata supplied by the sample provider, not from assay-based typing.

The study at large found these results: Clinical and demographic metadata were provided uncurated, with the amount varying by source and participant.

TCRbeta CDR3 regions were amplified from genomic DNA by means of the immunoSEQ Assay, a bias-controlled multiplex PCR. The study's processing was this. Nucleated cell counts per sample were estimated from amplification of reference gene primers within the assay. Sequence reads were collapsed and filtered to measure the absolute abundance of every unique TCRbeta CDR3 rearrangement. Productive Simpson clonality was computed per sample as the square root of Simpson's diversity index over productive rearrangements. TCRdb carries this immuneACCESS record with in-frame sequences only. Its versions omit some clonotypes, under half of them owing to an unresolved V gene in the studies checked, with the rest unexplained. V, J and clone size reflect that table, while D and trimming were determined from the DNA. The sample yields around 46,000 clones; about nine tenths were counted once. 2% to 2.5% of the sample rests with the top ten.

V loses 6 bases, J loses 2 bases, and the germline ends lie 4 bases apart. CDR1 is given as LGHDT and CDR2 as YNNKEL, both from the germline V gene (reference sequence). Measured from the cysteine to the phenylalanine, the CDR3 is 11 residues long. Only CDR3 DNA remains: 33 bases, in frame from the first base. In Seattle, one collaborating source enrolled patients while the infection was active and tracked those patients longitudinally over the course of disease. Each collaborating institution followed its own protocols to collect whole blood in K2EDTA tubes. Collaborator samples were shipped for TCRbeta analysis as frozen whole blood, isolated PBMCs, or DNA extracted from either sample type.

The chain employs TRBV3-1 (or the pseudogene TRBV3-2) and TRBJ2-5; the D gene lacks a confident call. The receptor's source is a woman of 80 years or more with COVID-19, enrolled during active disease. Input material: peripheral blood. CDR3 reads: CASSYQETQYF. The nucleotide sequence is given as TGTGCCAGCAGTTATCAAGAGACCCAGTACTTC.